The T cell receptor beta chain described here comes from a study of graft-versus-host responses after intestinal transplantation. Looking at the study overall: All recipients were given anti-thymocyte globulin induction, and tacrolimus and steroids were then administered for around three years.

Broader study findings: Peak circulating GvH clone levels tracked with early post-transplant HvG declines. GvH clones turned up in recipient marrow; some had shown up first in ileum or blood. Within allografts, high graft-versus-host to host-versus-graft clonal ratios were seen among patients with graft-donor T cell macrochimerism.

In regard to this clone: Its antigen remains unknown.

Sequencing used immunoSEQ multiplex PCR; TCRdb keeps in-frame clones, though not all of them. The sample has some 80,000 clones; approximately 89% are singletons. CDR1 and CDR2 from the germline V gene are MNHEY and SVGAGI. V gave up 2 bases and J gave up 7 bases, with 9 bases separating them. The CDR3 has 13 amino acids. The genes are TRBV6-5 and TRBJ1-5, with D tentatively TRBD1 (5 bases). This specimen consisted of unstimulated CD8+ T cells sorted from spleen or lymph node cells, obtained before transplant. The sequence was obtained from a human donor who was the organ donor for an intestinal transplant. DNA of the CDR3: TGTGCCAGCAGTTACGGCCAGGGCCAGCCCCAGCATTTT. This encodes CASSYGQGQPQHF.